This T cell receptor (beta chain) stems from a study of CD8 T cells in ankylosing spondylitis. The sample holds a few counts of this clonotype. The antigen remains undetermined. Germline V CDR1 and CDR2: MNHNS, SASEGT. V lost 5 bases and J lost 5; bases outside the gene matches: 9. This CDR3 is built from 16 residues. The TCR beta libraries were generated through quantitative 5'-RACE incorporating molecular barcodes. TCRdb re-derived calls from the 5' RACE reads in MiXCR, one entry per CDR3 protein. The sample lists around 770,000 distinct CDR3 sequences, about 10% occurring once. Whole-study results and caveats: About 8 highly homologous variants formed a TCR beta motif that appeared characteristic of ankylosing spondylitis blood.

This receptor was taken from a male donor with ankylosing spondylitis. The sample consisted of blood, either unsorted or a sorted T cell fraction (not recorded which). The chain employs TRBV6-1 and TRBJ2-5, with TRBD1 matching 12 bases. This CDR3 is CASSTTWDRGLETQYF. In DNA, the CDR3 is TGTGCCAGCAGTACGACATGGGACAGGGGGCTCGAGACCCAGTACTTC.